This T cell receptor (beta chain) is drawn from a study of control samples from healthy donors and cancer patients (dated by TCRdb to about 2020). As regards this clone: This clone's antigen is unknown. Per-nucleotide qualities are absent, and no much larger clonotype sits a single base away.

The method behind the library was the immunoSEQ multiplex PCR assay. This immuneACCESS table, as held by TCRdb, lists in-frame sequences with V and J called but not all clones. Of the missing ones, under half trace to an unresolved V gene in checked studies; the others have no known cause. The sample table holds approximately 90,000 clones, of which around 86% were seen once. Around 20% of the sample goes to the ten largest clones. The junction carries 16 bases between V and J, which are trimmed by 4 bases and 4 bases respectively. CDR3 length: 15 amino acids, cysteine to phenylalanine. Only the CDR3 region is kept as DNA, spanning 45 bases read in frame from base 1. CDR1 and CDR2 are read off the germline V gene as MNHEY and SVGEGT.

The chain uses TRBV6-2 or TRBV6-3 and TRBJ1-1, with the D gene not clear enough to name. The receptor's source is a man aged 30 to 45 in good health. Material: blood. The sequenced DNA is TGTGCCAGCAGTTCCCCGGGAAAAAGAGGCACTGAAGCTTTCTTT. This gives the protein CASSSPGKRGTEAFF.